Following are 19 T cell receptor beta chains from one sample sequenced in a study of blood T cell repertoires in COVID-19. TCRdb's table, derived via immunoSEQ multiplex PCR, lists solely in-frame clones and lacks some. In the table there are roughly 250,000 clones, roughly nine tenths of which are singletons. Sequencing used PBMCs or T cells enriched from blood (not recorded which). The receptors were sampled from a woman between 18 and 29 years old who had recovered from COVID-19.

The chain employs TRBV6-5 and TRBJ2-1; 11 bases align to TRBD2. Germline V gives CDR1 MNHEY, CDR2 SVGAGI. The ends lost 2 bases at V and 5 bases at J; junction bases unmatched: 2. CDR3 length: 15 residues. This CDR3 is CASSYVAGGDNEQFF. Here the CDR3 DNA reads TGTGCCAGCAGTTACGTAGCGGGGGGGGACAATGAGCAGTTCTTC.

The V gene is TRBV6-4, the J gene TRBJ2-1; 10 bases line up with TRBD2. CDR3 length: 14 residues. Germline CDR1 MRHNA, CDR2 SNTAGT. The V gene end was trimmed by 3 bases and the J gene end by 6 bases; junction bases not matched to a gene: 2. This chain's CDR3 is CASSEAGGPNEQFF. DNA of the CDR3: TGTGCCAGCAGTGAAGCGGGGGGGCCCAATGAGCAGTTCTTC.

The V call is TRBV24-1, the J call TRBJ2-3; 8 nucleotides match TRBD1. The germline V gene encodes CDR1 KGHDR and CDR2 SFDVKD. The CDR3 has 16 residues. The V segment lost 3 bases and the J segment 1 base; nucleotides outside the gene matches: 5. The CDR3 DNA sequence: TGTGCCACCAGTGATCCCAGGGGGCCTGGCACAGATACGCAGTATTTT. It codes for CATSDPRGPGTDTQYF.

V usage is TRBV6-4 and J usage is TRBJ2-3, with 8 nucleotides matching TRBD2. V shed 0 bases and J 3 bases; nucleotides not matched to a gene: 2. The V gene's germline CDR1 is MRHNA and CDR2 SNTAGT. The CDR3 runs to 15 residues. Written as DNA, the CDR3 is TGTGCCAGCAGTGACTCGGGACTAGATACAGATACGCAGTATTTT. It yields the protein CASSDSGLDTDTQYF.

The CDR3 loop reads CASSPSSGGGPEQFF. The DNA of the CDR3 is TGCGCCAGCAGCCCCTCTAGCGGGGGGGGTCCTGAGCAGTTCTTC. V gene TRBV4-1 combines with J gene TRBJ2-1; 12 bases agree with TRBD2. Germline trimming cut 4 bases from V and 9 bases from J; bases unmatched to any gene: 7. Germline loops: CDR1 MGHRA, CDR2 YSYEKL. The CDR3 spans 15 residues.

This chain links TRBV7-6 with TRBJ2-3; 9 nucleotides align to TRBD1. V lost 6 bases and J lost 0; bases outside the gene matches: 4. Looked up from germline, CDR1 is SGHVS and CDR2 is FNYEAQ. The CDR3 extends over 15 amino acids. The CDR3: CASSYRGRSTDTQYF. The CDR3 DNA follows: TGTGCCAGCAGTTACAGGGGGCGGAGCACAGATACGCAGTATTTT.

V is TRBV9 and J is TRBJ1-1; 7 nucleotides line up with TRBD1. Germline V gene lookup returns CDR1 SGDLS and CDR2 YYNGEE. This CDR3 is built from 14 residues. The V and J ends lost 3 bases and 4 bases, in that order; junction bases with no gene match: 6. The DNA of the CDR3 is TGTGCCAGCAGCGGCGGGAAGGGGGCCACTGAAGCTTTCTTT. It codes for CASSGGKGATEAFF. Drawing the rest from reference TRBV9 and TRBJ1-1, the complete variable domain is DSGVTQTPKHLITATGQRVTLRCSPRSGDLSVYWYQQSLDQGLQFLIQYYNGEERAKGNILERFSAQQFPDLHSELNLSSLELGDSALYFCASSGGKGATEAFFGQGTRLTVV.

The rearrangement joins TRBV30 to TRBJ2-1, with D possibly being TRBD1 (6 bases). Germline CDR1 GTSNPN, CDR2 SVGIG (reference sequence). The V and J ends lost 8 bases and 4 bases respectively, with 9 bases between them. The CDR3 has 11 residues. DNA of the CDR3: TGTGCCCGGACAGATTACAATGAGCAGTTCTTC. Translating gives CARTDYNEQFF.

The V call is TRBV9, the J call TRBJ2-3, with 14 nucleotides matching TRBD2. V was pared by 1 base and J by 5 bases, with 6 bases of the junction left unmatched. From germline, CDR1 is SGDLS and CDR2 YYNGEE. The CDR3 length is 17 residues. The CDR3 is CASSVTTSGGAVDTQYF. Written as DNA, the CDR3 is TGTGCCAGCAGCGTAACGACTAGCGGGGGGGCGGTAGATACGCAGTATTTT. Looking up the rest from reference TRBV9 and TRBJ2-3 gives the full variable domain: DSGVTQTPKHLITATGQRVTLRCSPRSGDLSVYWYQQSLDQGLQFLIQYYNGEERAKGNILERFSAQQFPDLHSELNLSSLELGDSALYFCASSVTTSGGAVDTQYFGPGTRLTVL.

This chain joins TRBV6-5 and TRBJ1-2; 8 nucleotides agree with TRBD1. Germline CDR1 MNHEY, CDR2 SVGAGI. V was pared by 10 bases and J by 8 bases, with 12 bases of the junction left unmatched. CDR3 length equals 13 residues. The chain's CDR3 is CATLPGQGGGYTF. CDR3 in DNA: TGTGCCACCTTACCTGGACAGGGCGGCGGCTACACCTTC.

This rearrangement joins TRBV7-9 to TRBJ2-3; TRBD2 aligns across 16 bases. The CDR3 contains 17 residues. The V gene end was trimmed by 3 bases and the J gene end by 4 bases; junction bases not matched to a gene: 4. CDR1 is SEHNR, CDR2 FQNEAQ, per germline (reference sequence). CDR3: CASSFGTSGGAADTQYF. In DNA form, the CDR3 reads TGTGCCAGCAGCTTCGGGACTAGCGGGGGGGCCGCAGATACGCAGTATTTT.

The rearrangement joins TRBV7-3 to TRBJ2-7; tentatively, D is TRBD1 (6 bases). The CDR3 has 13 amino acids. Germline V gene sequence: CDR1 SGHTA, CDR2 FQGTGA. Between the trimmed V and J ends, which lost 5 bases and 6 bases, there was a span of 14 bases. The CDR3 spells CASSTITGSEQYF. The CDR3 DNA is TGTGCCAGCAGCACGATAACAGGGAGCGAGCAGTACTTC.

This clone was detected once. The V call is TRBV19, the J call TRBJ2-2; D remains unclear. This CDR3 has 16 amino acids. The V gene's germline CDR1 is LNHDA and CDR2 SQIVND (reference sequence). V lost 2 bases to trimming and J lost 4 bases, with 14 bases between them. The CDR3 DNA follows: TGTGCCAGTAGTATACGATCTGGGCTCGTCACCGGGGAGCTGTTTTTT. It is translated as CASSIRSGLVTGELFF. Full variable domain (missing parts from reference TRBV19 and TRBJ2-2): DGGITQSPKYLFRKEGQNVTLSCEQNLNHDAMYWYRQDPGQGLRLIYYSQIVNDFQKGDIAEGYSVSREKKESFPLTVTSAQKNPTAFYLCASSIRSGLVTGELFFGEGSRLTVL.

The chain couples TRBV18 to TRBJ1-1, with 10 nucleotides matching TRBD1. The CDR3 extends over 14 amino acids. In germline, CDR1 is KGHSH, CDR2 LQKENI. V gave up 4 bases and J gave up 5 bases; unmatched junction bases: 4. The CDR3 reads CASSLPGQGTEAFF. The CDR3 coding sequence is TGTGCCAGCTCACTCCCGGGACAGGGGACTGAAGCTTTCTTT.

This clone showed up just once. The CDR3 DNA is TGCGCCAGCAGCTTGAGGCAATTGGGAGCCGGGGAGCTGTTTTTT. Translating gives CASSLRQLGAGELFF. The rearrangement links TRBV5-1 to TRBJ2-2; TRBD2 is a possible D gene (5 bases). The CDR3 extends over 15 amino acids. Trimming cost V 1 base and J 6 bases, with 13 bases left between them. The germline CDR1 and CDR2 sequences are SGHRS and YFSETQ. Full variable domain (rest looked up from reference TRBV5-1 and TRBJ2-2): KAGVTQTPRYLIKTRGQQVTLSCSPISGHRSVSWYQQTPGQGLQFLFEYFSETQRNKGNFPGRFSGRQFSNSRSEMNVSTLELGDSALYLCASSLRQLGAGELFFGEGSRLTVL.

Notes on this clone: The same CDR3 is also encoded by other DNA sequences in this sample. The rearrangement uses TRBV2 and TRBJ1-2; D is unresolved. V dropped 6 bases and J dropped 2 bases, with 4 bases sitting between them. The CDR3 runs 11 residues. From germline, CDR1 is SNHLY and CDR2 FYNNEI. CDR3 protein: CASRENYGYTF. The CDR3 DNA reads TGTGCCAGCAGGGAGAACTATGGCTACACCTTC.

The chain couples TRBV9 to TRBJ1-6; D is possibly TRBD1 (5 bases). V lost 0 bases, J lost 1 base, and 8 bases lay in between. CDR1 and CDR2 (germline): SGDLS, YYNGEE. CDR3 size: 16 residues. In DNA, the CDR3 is TGTGCCAGCAGCGTAGCTGGGGGGTCCTATAATTCACCCCTCCACTTT. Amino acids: CASSVAGGSYNSPLHF.

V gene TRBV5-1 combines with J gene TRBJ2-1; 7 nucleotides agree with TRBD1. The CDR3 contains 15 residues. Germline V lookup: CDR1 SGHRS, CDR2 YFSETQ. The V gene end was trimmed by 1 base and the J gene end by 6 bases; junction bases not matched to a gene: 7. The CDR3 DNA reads TGCGCCAGCAGCTTGAGAGGGGGCATGAGCAATGAGCAGTTCTTC. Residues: CASSLRGGMSNEQFF. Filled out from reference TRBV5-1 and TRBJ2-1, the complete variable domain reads KAGVTQTPRYLIKTRGQQVTLSCSPISGHRSVSWYQQTPGQGLQFLFEYFSETQRNKGNFPGRFSGRQFSNSRSEMNVSTLELGDSALYLCASSLRGGMSNEQFFGPGTRLTVL.

CDR3 in amino acids: CAWRTGGNSGNTIYF. CDR3 nucleotide sequence: TGTGCCTGGCGGACCGGAGGAAACTCTGGAAACACCATATATTTT. The chain carries TRBV30 and TRBJ1-3; D gene uncertain. Trimming left V 5 bases short and J 0 bases short, with 14 bases between. Germline V lookup: CDR1 GTSNPN, CDR2 SVGIG (reference sequence). This CDR3 is 15 amino acids long.